The present T cell receptor beta chain was sequenced within a study of blood T cell repertoires in COVID-19. Whole-study context: COVID-19 samples collected from the United States, Italy and Spain covered acute and convalescent phases. The analysed material was cDNA or gDNA that came from T cells, B-cell-depleted T cells, or PBMCs.

CDR1 SGHRS and CDR2 YFSETQ come from the germline V gene. Deletions cut 1 base from V and 0 bases from J, with 7 bases between. The CDR3 consists of 15 residues. How the authors handled the data: Estimation of nucleated cell counts was performed using reference gene primer amplification. Some clones are missing from TCRdb's copy, which holds only in-frame ones; the method was immunoSEQ multiplex PCR. The DNA was the basis for D and trimming; V, J and clone size are from that table. The sample holds roughly 80,000 clones, around 83% seen once. On this clone: Other nucleotide sequences from this sample produce the same CDR3.

The chain combines TRBV5-1 with TRBJ2-2; tentative D call: TRBD1 (6 bases). This receptor was taken from a woman aged 55-69 years with acute or convalescent COVID-19. The specimen was peripheral blood. CDR3 loop: CASSLTGTNTGELFF. CDR3 sequence (DNA): TGCGCCAGCAGCTTGACAGGGACGAACACCGGGGAGCTGTTTTTT. The full variable domain, in which reference TRBV5-1 and TRBJ2-2 provide the parts outside the CDR3, is KAGVTQTPRYLIKTRGQQVTLSCSPISGHRSVSWYQQTPGQGLQFLFEYFSETQRNKGNFPGRFSGRQFSNSRSEMNVSTLELGDSALYLCASSLTGTNTGELFFGEGSRLTVL.